These 23 T cell receptor beta chains were sequenced from one sample in a study of blood T cell repertoires in COVID-19. Measured with immunoSEQ multiplex PCR; TCRdb has only the in-frame clones, and not every one. The sample yields 250,000 or so clones, around 89% seen once. Source material: peripheral blood. The receptor set was obtained from a young man with COVID-19, enrolled during active disease.

V is TRBV6-5 and J is TRBJ1-2; D may be TRBD1 (6 bases). The CDR3 sequence is 13 residues long. Germline CDR1 is MNHEY and CDR2 is SVGAGI. V was cut by 7 bases and J by 8 bases, with 17 bases left in between. CDR3 sequence: CASTKQGVGGYTF. DNA for the CDR3: TGTGCCAGCACCAAACAGGGAGTGGGCGGCTACACCTTC.

This chain links TRBV5-1 with TRBJ1-2, with TRBD1 matching over 9 bases. The CDR3 runs to 14 residues. The germline V gene encodes CDR1 SGHRS and CDR2 YFSETQ. V lost 4 bases to trimming and J lost 0 bases; unmatched junction nucleotides: 1. The CDR3 reads CASSRTGANYGYTF. The CDR3 region has the DNA TGCGCCAGCAGCCGGACAGGGGCTAACTATGGCTACACCTTC. The full variable domain, in which reference TRBV5-1 and TRBJ1-2 provide the parts outside the CDR3, is KAGVTQTPRYLIKTRGQQVTLSCSPISGHRSVSWYQQTPGQGLQFLFEYFSETQRNKGNFPGRFSGRQFSNSRSEMNVSTLELGDSALYLCASSRTGANYGYTFGSGTRLTVV.

The rearrangement links TRBV19 to TRBJ2-3; 9 bases match TRBD1. V lost 4 bases, J lost 3 bases, and 5 bases stayed unmatched. Germline V gene lookup returns CDR1 LNHDA and CDR2 SQIVND (reference sequence). The CDR3 runs to 15 residues. This CDR3 is CASSTRTGATDTQYF. Written as DNA, the CDR3 is TGTGCCAGTAGTACCCGGACAGGGGCAACAGATACGCAGTATTTT.

The chain employs TRBV11-3 and TRBJ1-1, with D tentatively TRBD1 (5 bases). CDR3 length: 17 residues. Germline CDR1 is SGHNT and CDR2 is YENEEA. V lost 3 bases, J lost 0 bases, and 17 bases lay in between. CDR3: CASSFGPKGHMNTEAFF. In DNA, the CDR3 is TGTGCCAGCAGCTTCGGACCTAAGGGGCATATGAACACTGAAGCTTTCTTT.

The gene calls are TRBV4-2 and TRBJ2-1; TRBD1 matches 10 bases. CDR1 is LGHNA and CDR2 is YNFKEQ in the germline V gene. The CDR3 contains 15 residues. Germline trimming cut 2 bases from V and 3 bases from J; bases unmatched to any gene: 1. CDR3 sequence (DNA): TGTGCCAGCAGCCAACGGGACAGGGGCTACAATGAGCAGTTCTTC. This encodes CASSQRDRGYNEQFF.

The CDR3 region has the DNA TGTGCCAGCAGCACCCGGACAGGGTATGGCTACACCTTC. Translating it yields CASSTRTGYGYTF. The chain uses TRBV6-2 or TRBV6-3 and TRBJ1-2; 8 bases are shared with TRBD1. The CDR3 contains 13 residues. Germline trimming cut 6 bases from V and 5 bases from J; bases unmatched to any gene: 5. CDR1 is MNHEY, CDR2 SVGEGT, per germline.

The chain joins TRBV6-2 or TRBV6-3 to TRBJ1-2, with 10 bases lining up with TRBD1. The CDR3 length is 14 residues. Unmatched junction bases numbered 8, after V lost 5 bases and J lost 8 bases. Per germline, CDR1 MNHEY and CDR2 SVGEGT. CDR3: CASSDRGQRKGYTF. For the CDR3, the DNA is TGTGCCAGCAGTGACAGGGGGCAGAGGAAGGGCTACACCTTC.

V and J are TRBV27 and TRBJ1-5; D is uncertain. CDR3 length: 12 residues. Germline assignment: CDR1 MNHEY and CDR2 SMNVEV (reference sequence). Trimming stripped 1 base from V and 4 bases from J, with 2 bases between. The CDR3 DNA reads TGTGCCAGCAGTTTATTAAATCAGCCCCAGCATTTT. As protein: CASSLLNQPQHF.

The chain joins TRBV4-1 to TRBJ2-1; D remains unclear. Trimming shortened V by 3 bases and J by 5 bases, and 11 bases separated the two germline ends. This CDR3 region has 14 residues. Looked up from germline, CDR1 is MGHRA and CDR2 is YSYEKL. CDR3 DNA: TGCGCCAGCAGCCACCAACTCACCCACAATGAGCAGTTCTTC. Protein sequence: CASSHQLTHNEQFF.

The chain links TRBV3-1 (or the pseudogene TRBV3-2) to TRBJ2-3, with 9 positions matching TRBD2. The V and J ends lost 3 bases and 3 bases, in that order; junction bases with no gene match: 1. The CDR3 sequence is 14 residues long. CDR1 LGHDT and CDR2 YNNKEL come from the germline V gene (reference sequence). DNA of the CDR3: TGTGCCAGCAGCCAGGCGGGAGGGACAGATACGCAGTATTTT. It translates to CASSQAGGTDTQYF.

The V call is TRBV24-1, the J call TRBJ1-5; D might be TRBD1 (6 bases). This CDR3 has 13 residues. Germline lookup yields CDR1 KGHDR and CDR2 SFDVKD. V gave up 4 bases and J gave up 4 bases, with 7 bases separating them. The DNA for the CDR3 is TGTGCCACCAGTGAACAGGGAAATCAGCCCCAGCATTTT. It codes for CATSEQGNQPQHF.

This clone turned up a few times. This chain connects TRBV10-3 to TRBJ1-2, with TRBD1 matching over 7 bases. Germline trimming cut 5 bases from V and 6 bases from J; bases unmatched to any gene: 3. The CDR3 is 12 residues long. Germline V CDR1 and CDR2: ENHRY, SYGVKD. In DNA, the CDR3 is TGTGCCATCAGTACAGGGGTCGATGGCTACACCTTC. Translation gives CAISTGVDGYTF.

A remark on this clone: The same CDR3 is also encoded by other DNA sequences in this sample. The V and J genes are TRBV6-5 and TRBJ1-5, with D unclear. CDR1 is MNHEY, CDR2 SVGAGI, per germline. The CDR3 has 14 residues. V lost 2 bases and J lost 7, with 12 bases in between. CDR3 in DNA: TGTGCCAGCAGTTACGGGAGAGGAGGGCAGCCCCAGCATTTT. This sequence encodes CASSYGRGGQPQHF.

This chain links TRBV9 with TRBJ1-2; 12 nucleotides agree with TRBD1. Trimming cost V 3 bases and J 2 bases; bases outside gene matches: 8. Per germline, CDR1 SGDLS and CDR2 YYNGEE. The CDR3 loop spans 17 amino acids. The CDR3 bases are TGTGCCAGCAGCGCCCCGGGACAGGGGGCCATGAACTATGGCTACACCTTC. Encoded protein: CASSAPGQGAMNYGYTF.

The CDR3 DNA is TGTGCCAGCAGTTATCGGGACAGTCCAGCCCTAAATTCACCCCTCCACTTT. Translating it yields CASSYRDSPALNSPLHF. The rearrangement uses TRBV6-2 or TRBV6-3 and TRBJ1-6; the match to TRBD1 covers 7 bases. J lost 7 bases, V lost 3 bases, and 12 bases had no gene match. This CDR3 has 17 residues. In germline, CDR1 is MNHEY, CDR2 SVGEGT.

The rearrangement uses TRBV9 and TRBJ2-1; 8 nucleotides agree with TRBD2. Germline V gives CDR1 SGDLS, CDR2 YYNGEE. Germline trimming cut 4 bases from V and 3 bases from J; bases unmatched to any gene: 12. The CDR3 covers 17 residues. The CDR3 reads CASSPRGSGASYNEQFF. The CDR3 bases are TGTGCCAGCAGCCCGCGGGGTAGCGGGGCCAGCTACAATGAGCAGTTCTTC.

J is TRBJ2-1 and V is TRBV9, with a tentative D call TRBD2 (6 bases). CDR3 length equals 17 residues. CDR1 and CDR2 from the germline V gene are SGDLS and YYNGEE. Deletions cut 0 bases from V and 0 bases from J, with 13 bases between. The CDR3 reads CASSVDPSVASYNEQFF. CDR3 coding DNA: TGTGCCAGCAGCGTAGATCCTAGCGTTGCCTCCTACAATGAGCAGTTCTTC.

The chain employs TRBV2 and TRBJ2-1, with 14 bases lining up with TRBD2. Per the germline V gene, CDR1 is SNHLY and CDR2 is FYNNEI. The length of the CDR3 is 22 residues. Trimming removed 0 bases from V and 0 bases from J; junction bases left unmatched: 13. The DNA for the CDR3 is TGTGCCAGCAGTGAAGCGCGGGGGACTAGCGGGAGCGGGGGGAGCTCCTACAATGAGCAGTTCTTC. It codes for CASSEARGTSGSGGSSYNEQFF. Based on the CDR3 plus reference TRBV2 and TRBJ2-1, the full variable domain is EPEVTQTPSHQVTQMGQEVILRCVPISNHLYFYWYRQILGQKVEFLVSFYNNEISEKSEIFDDQFSVERPDGSNFTLKIRSTKLEDSAMYFCASSEARGTSGSGGSSYNEQFFGPGTRLTVL.

The chain employs TRBV4-1 and TRBJ2-7; D is unresolved. This CDR3 is built from 13 residues. Deletions cut 0 bases from V and 2 bases from J, with 5 bases between. Germline CDR1 reads MGHRA; CDR2 reads YSYEKL. In DNA form, the CDR3 reads TGCGCCAGCAGCCAAGATGTCGCCTACGAGCAGTACTTC. Translation gives CASSQDVAYEQYF.

This clone was counted between two and nine times. V is TRBV7-8 and J is TRBJ2-7, with D perhaps matching TRBD2 (6 bases). With 4 bases removed from V and 1 base from J, the gap between germline ends came to 8 bases. Germline V lookup: CDR1 SGHVS, CDR2 FQNEAQ. CDR3 length: 13 residues. This CDR3 is CASSYGTSYEQYF. The CDR3 nucleotides are TGTGCCAGCAGCTACGGGACTTCCTACGAGCAGTACTTC.

This clone has ten or more counts. This chain connects TRBV12-3 or TRBV12-4 to TRBJ2-7; a possible D gene is TRBD2 (5 bases). The V and J ends lost 3 bases and 2 bases respectively, with 8 bases between them. The length of the CDR3 is 13 residues. The CDR3 sequence: CASSFRGAYEQYF. The CDR3 DNA is TGTGCCAGCAGTTTTCGGGGTGCCTACGAGCAGTACTTC.

Details on this clone: The sample contains more than one DNA sequence encoding this CDR3. The chain is built from TRBV12-3 or TRBV12-4 and TRBJ2-7; D uncertain. Trimming cost V 3 bases and J 3 bases, with 3 bases left between them. The CDR3 is made up of 11 amino acids. CDR3 residues: CASSFYYEQYF. The DNA for the CDR3 is TGTGCCAGCAGTTTTTACTACGAGCAGTACTTC.

The chain combines TRBV5-1 with TRBJ2-3, with 10 nucleotides matching TRBD2. CDR1 and CDR2 (germline): SGHRS, YFSETQ. V lost 4 bases to trimming and J lost 0 bases; unmatched junction nucleotides: 14. This CDR3 spans 19 amino acids. The CDR3 sequence is CASSRSRNLLAGSTDTQYF. Written as DNA, the CDR3 is TGCGCCAGCAGCCGCTCCCGAAACCTACTAGCGGGGAGCACAGATACGCAGTATTTT.